Below are 25 T cell receptor beta chains sequenced from a single sample in a study of T cells in Graves' hyperthyroidism and ophthalmopathy. Amplification yielded TCR beta CDR3 regions, with RNA transcripts as the source. A first-round RT-PCR of the TCR CDR3 used the HTBI primer set. TCRdb reprocessed the multiplex PCR reads via MiXCR and lists one record per CDR3 protein. The sample holds about 350,000 distinct CDR3 sequences; around 13% are singletons and the top ten take 20% to 25%. Input material: blood. Every receptor here comes from a woman in her 30s with Graves' hyperthyroidism.

This clonotype was recorded many times. V and J are TRBV2 and TRBJ2-5; no clear D. This CDR3 has 11 amino acids. The V and J ends lost 0 bases and 5 bases respectively, with 1 base between them. Germline V lookup: CDR1 SNHLY, CDR2 FYNNEI. CDR3 DNA: TGTGCCAGCAGTGAAGCGGAGACCCAGTACTTC. Protein: CASSEAETQYF.

CDR3: CASSFGQHNQPQHF. The CDR3 DNA reads TGTGCCAGCAGTTTCGGTCAGCACAATCAGCCCCAGCATTTT. The V and J genes are TRBV12-3 or TRBV12-4 and TRBJ1-5; D unresolved. V was shortened by 3 bases and J by 3 bases, with 9 bases between the two germline ends. The CDR3 totals 14 residues.

This clonotype was counted at least ten times. The CDR3 loop reads CSASPTSFGTDTQYF. As DNA, the CDR3 is TGCAGTGCTAGTCCGACTAGTTTCGGCACAGATACGCAGTATTTT. This chain joins TRBV20-1 and TRBJ2-3; D might be TRBD2 (6 bases). The germline V gene has CDR1 DFQATT and CDR2 SNEGSKA (reference sequence). The V end lost 3 bases, the J end lost 1 base, and 14 bases lay between the germline ends. The CDR3 totals 15 residues.

This clonotype was seen at least ten times. The chain combines TRBV6-1 with TRBJ2-5, with 8 bases that match TRBD2. From germline, CDR1 is MNHNS and CDR2 SASEGT. The V and J ends lost 6 bases and 2 bases, in that order; junction bases with no gene match: 8. The CDR3 has 15 residues. The CDR3 DNA reads TGTGCCAGCAGACCCCGGGGGGGGAGGCAAGAGACCCAGTACTTC. Translated: CASRPRGGRQETQYF.

In its sample, this clonotype was seen a few times. V usage is TRBV11-3 and J usage is TRBJ2-2; maybe TRBD2 (5 bases). V was clipped by 2 bases and J by 6 bases, with 7 bases between them. The CDR3 has 13 amino acids. Looked up from germline, CDR1 is SGHNT and CDR2 is YENEEA. Here the CDR3 DNA reads TGTGCCAGCAGCTTAATGGAGGCCGGGGAGCTGTTTTTT. Translated: CASSLMEAGELFF.

The V call is TRBV5-5, the J call TRBJ1-5; possible D gene TRBD1, 6 bases. Trimming pared 4 bases from V and 2 bases from J, leaving 19 bases between. This CDR3 has 17 residues. Germline V CDR1 and CDR2: SGHKS, YYEKEE (reference sequence). CDR3 nucleotides: TGTGCCAGCAGCCATCATAGACAGGTTACGGGCAATCAGCCCCAGCATTTT. Amino acids: CASSHHRQVTGNQPQHF.

This clonotype turned up a few times. The V call is TRBV12-3 or TRBV12-4, the J call TRBJ2-5, with unresolved D. The CDR3 is 14 residues long. Between the trimmed V and J ends, which lost 2 bases and 6 bases, there was a span of 13 bases. The CDR3 nucleotides are TGTGCCAGCAGTTTAACTACGTCGGTCCAGACCCAGTACTTC. This gives the protein CASSLTTSVQTQYF.

This clonotype was found many times. CDR3 sequence: CASSLQVGAGETQYF. The CDR3 bases are TGTGCCAGCAGTTTGCAGGTGGGGGCTGGAGAGACCCAGTACTTC. The chain recombines TRBV12-3 or TRBV12-4 with TRBJ2-5; tentatively, D is TRBD1 (6 bases). The germline V and J ends were trimmed by 3 bases and 4 bases, with 15 bases remaining between them. The CDR3 totals 15 residues.

This clonotype was seen only a few times. The chain employs TRBV28 and TRBJ2-3; tentative D call: TRBD1 (5 bases). Germline V gene sequence: CDR1 MDHEN, CDR2 SYDVKM. The CDR3 runs to 13 residues. Deletions cut 8 bases from V and 1 base from J, with 10 bases between. For the CDR3, the DNA is TGTGCCAGCCACCAAGGGGGCACAGATACGCAGTATTTT. It is translated as CASHQGGTDTQYF.

In this sample, this clonotype turned up many times. CDR3 region: CSATSGRESQITQYF. In nucleotides, the CDR3 is TGCAGTGCTACATCGGGGCGGGAAAGTCAAATTACGCAGTATTTT. The rearrangement joins TRBV20-1 to TRBJ2-3; a weak D match, TRBD2 (6 bases). This CDR3 comprises 15 residues. Trimming pared 4 bases from V and 8 bases from J, leaving 22 bases between. Germline V gives CDR1 DFQATT, CDR2 SNEGSKA (reference sequence).

About this clonotype itself: A much larger clone lies a single base off, so this may be a read error. V is TRBV20-1 and J is TRBJ2-4; D gene ambiguous. The CDR3 spans 14 residues. Germline V gene sequence: CDR1 DFQATT, CDR2 SNEGSKA (reference sequence). The CDR3 reads CNARDSRNSGIQYF. DNA for the CDR3: TGCAATGCTAGAGATAGCCGGAATTCCGGCATTCAGTACTTC.

This clonotype was picked up many times. The rearrangement joins TRBV6-6 to TRBJ2-5; D might be TRBD2 (6 bases). The germline CDR1 and CDR2 sequences are MNHNY and SVGAGI (reference sequence). V gave up 0 bases and J gave up 3 bases, with 11 bases separating them. This CDR3 has 15 amino acids. CDR3 loop: CASSYSGRGKETQYF. CDR3 nucleotide sequence: TGTGCCAGCAGTTACTCGGGGCGGGGCAAAGAGACCCAGTACTTC.

This clonotype was observed at least ten times. This CDR3 is CATRILTGMKETQYF. The CDR3 region has the DNA TGTGCCACGCGAATCTTGACAGGGATGAAAGAGACCCAGTACTTC. The V and J genes are TRBV6-2 or TRBV6-3 and TRBJ2-5, with 7 bases aligning to TRBD1. V was clipped by 10 bases and J by 3 bases; unmatched bases: 14. The CDR3 extends over 15 amino acids. Germline values: CDR1 MNHEY, CDR2 SVGEGT.

This clonotype was recorded a few times. The V call is TRBV11-1, the J call TRBJ1-6; D is unresolved. V lost 3 bases to trimming and J lost 5 bases, with 8 bases between them. Germline lookup yields CDR1 SGHAT and CDR2 FQDESV (reference sequence). The CDR3 has 14 amino acids. CDR3 sequence: CASSFPWDNSPLHF. CDR3 DNA: TGTGCCAGCAGCTTTCCCTGGGATAATTCACCCCTCCACTTT. The entire variable domain, with the rest obtained from reference TRBV11-1 and TRBJ1-6, is as follows: EAEVAQSPRYKITEKSQAVAFWCDPISGHATLYWYRQILGQGPELLVQFQDESVVDDSQLPKDRFSAERLKGVDSTLKIQPAELGDSAMYLCASSFPWDNSPLHFGNGTRLTVT.

This clonotype came up many times. The chain employs TRBV2 and TRBJ2-7; D may match TRBD1 or TRBD2 (6 bases each). Germline CDR1 reads SNHLY; CDR2 reads FYNNEI. Trimming removed 6 bases from V and 2 bases from J, with 20 bases in between. The CDR3 is 16 residues long. The CDR3 sequence is CASRALGGRSAYEQYF. The CDR3 nucleotides read TGTGCCAGCAGGGCTTTAGGGGGGAGGAGCGCCTACGAGCAGTACTTC.

This clonotype appeared many times. The chain recombines TRBV12-3 or TRBV12-4 with TRBJ2-3, with D possibly matching TRBD2 (6 bases). There are 14 residues in the CDR3. V was shortened by 6 bases and J by 6 bases, with 16 bases between the two germline ends. The chain's CDR3 is CASRPRAGTDTQYF. CDR3 bases: TGTGCCAGCAGACCCCGGGCGGGGACGGATACGCAGTATTTT.

The chain recombines TRBV3-1 with TRBJ2-3, with D perhaps TRBD1 (5 bases). The CDR3 has 18 amino acids. Germline V gene data show CDR1 as LGHDT and CDR2 as YNNKEL (reference sequence). V dropped 3 bases and J dropped 4 bases, with 23 bases sitting between them. CDR3 nucleotide sequence: TGTGCCAGCAGCCAGGACCTGGTGCTAGGAGCCAGGGCAGATACGCAGTATTTT. This sequence encodes CASSQDLVLGARADTQYF.

This chain uses TRBV4-2 with TRBJ2-1; 13 bases line up with TRBD2. This CDR3 contains 16 residues. With V trimmed by 1 base and J by 5 bases, 2 bases remained unmatched. CDR1 is LGHNA, CDR2 YNFKEQ, per germline. The chain's CDR3 is CASSQAGTSGNNEQFF. DNA of the CDR3: TGTGCCAGCAGCCAAGCCGGGACTAGCGGGAACAATGAGCAGTTCTTC.

The chain has TRBV11-1 and TRBJ2-2; 11 bases map to TRBD2. This CDR3 comprises 15 residues. Per germline, CDR1 SGHAT and CDR2 FQDESV (reference sequence). The V segment lost 5 bases and the J segment 3 bases; nucleotides outside the gene matches: 2. CDR3 amino acids: CASSTSGSYTGELFF. CDR3 DNA: TGTGCCAGCAGCACTAGCGGGAGTTACACCGGGGAGCTGTTTTTT.

J is TRBJ2-2 and V is TRBV3-1; possible D gene TRBD2, 6 bases. With 4 bases removed from V and 0 bases from J, the gap between germline ends came to 12 bases. Germline CDR1 reads LGHDT; CDR2 reads YNNKEL (reference sequence). The CDR3 sequence is 16 residues long. In DNA, the CDR3 is TGTGCCAGCAGCCTCTTCGGGGGAGCGAACACCGGGGAGCTGTTTTTT. Encoded protein: CASSLFGGANTGELFF.

J is TRBJ2-2 and V is TRBV19; 9 positions match TRBD1. J lost 4 bases, V lost 6 bases, and 6 bases had no gene match. The CDR3 loop spans 15 amino acids. Germline CDR1 is LNHDA and CDR2 is SQIVND (reference sequence). This CDR3 is CASSPRTGVTGELFF. CDR3 in DNA: TGTGCCAGTAGCCCCAGGACAGGGGTCACCGGGGAGCTGTTTTTT. Filled out from reference TRBV19 and TRBJ2-2, the complete variable domain reads DGGITQSPKYLFRKEGQNVTLSCEQNLNHDAMYWYRQDPGQGLRLIYYSQIVNDFQKGDIAEGYSVSREKKESFPLTVTSAQKNPTAFYLCASSPRTGVTGELFFGEGSRLTVL.

This clonotype was counted at least ten times. The chain links TRBV11-2 to TRBJ2-7; no clear D gene. Looked up from germline, CDR1 is SGHAT and CDR2 is FQNNGV. V lost 1 base and J lost 2, with 9 bases in between. There are 14 residues in the CDR3. The CDR3 nucleotides read TGTGCCAGCAGCTTAGGTCCAGCCACCTACGAGCAGTACTTC. It specifies CASSLGPATYEQYF.

This clonotype was observed at least ten times. The V and J genes are TRBV12-3 or TRBV12-4 and TRBJ1-3; possibly TRBD1 for D (6 bases). Trimming took off 6 bases at V and 4 bases at J, with 16 bases between the two ends. The CDR3 is 15 amino acids. The CDR3 DNA reads TGTGCCAGCAGCCCATCAGGGACATCAGGAAACACCATATATTTT. Its translation is CASSPSGTSGNTIYF.

This clonotype was observed many times. This chain joins TRBV2 and TRBJ2-5; no clear D. The germline CDR1 and CDR2 sequences are SNHLY and FYNNEI. Trimming took 4 bases from V and 0 from J, leaving 6 bases between them. The CDR3 runs 13 residues. DNA of the CDR3: TGTGCCAGCAGTGGGTTGTACCAAGAGACCCAGTACTTC. It yields the protein CASSGLYQETQYF.

This clonotype has a handful of counts. The chain couples TRBV5-1 to TRBJ1-4; D uncertain. CDR1 and CDR2 from the germline V gene are SGHRS and YFSETQ. The CDR3 loop spans 16 amino acids. V lost 0 bases and J 7 bases, leaving 16 bases between the germline ends. The CDR3 DNA reads as TGCGCCAGCAGCTTGGATACGTCGGCAGCCGGTGAAAAACTGTTTTTT. This codes for CASSLDTSAAGEKLFF. Combining the CDR3 with reference TRBV5-1 and TRBJ1-4 gives the whole variable domain KAGVTQTPRYLIKTRGQQVTLSCSPISGHRSVSWYQQTPGQGLQFLFEYFSETQRNKGNFPGRFSGRQFSNSRSEMNVSTLELGDSALYLCASSLDTSAAGEKLFFGSGTQLSVL.